Following are 4 T cell receptor beta chains from one sample sequenced in a study of T-cell memory formation after mild COVID-19 (dated by TCRdb to about 2021). The library was generated by 5' RACE. Sequencing took place on an Illumina NovaSeq 6000. The public reads were reanalyzed by TCRdb: fastp trimming at Q25, MiXCR alignment, in-frame beta chains only. A single entry per CDR3 protein holds the most common genes and DNA from its merged rows. Present in this sample are under 150,000 distinct CDR3 sequences, 15% to 20% of which were seen just once. The leading ten clones occupy approximately 13% of the sample. The source material was PBMCs or a T cell subset sorted from them (not recorded which). The receptors were gathered from an adult woman who had mild COVID-19 (a few samples of this study predate the infection). The sample titles of this study are shuffled in the database, so cell type and time point are left out; the donor was told from shared clones.

The V call is TRBV11-3, the J call TRBJ2-5, with a possible D match to TRBD1 (5 bases). The CDR3 totals 14 residues. Germline-derived CDR1 and CDR2 are SGHNT and YENEEA. Trimming took 9 bases from V and 0 from J, leaving 14 bases between them. The CDR3 is CARVTVGHQETQYF. CDR3 sequence (DNA): TGTGCCAGAGTCACCGTGGGGCACCAAGAGACCCAGTACTTC.

Comments on this clonotype: At one of its ends the junction is not consistent with the germline gene, which may arise from a read error. This chain links TRBV7-9 with TRBJ2-1; tentatively, D is TRBD1 (6 bases). The CDR3 runs 15 residues. Looked up from germline, CDR1 is SEHNR and CDR2 is FQNEAQ (reference sequence). CDR3: CASSPRNGRDNDQFF. The DNA for the CDR3 is TGTGCCAGCAGCCCTCGTAACGGCCGGGACAATGATCAGTTCTTC.

The table lists this clonotype with a few counts. The V call is TRBV7-6, the J call TRBJ2-5, with 7 bases that match TRBD2. Germline V gene data show CDR1 as SGHVS and CDR2 as FNYEAQ. V trimming: 1 base; J trimming: 4 bases; junction bases outside the gene matches: 9. The CDR3 is 16 amino acids. The DNA for the CDR3 is TGTGCCAGCAGCTTAGGGCAAAGACTAGCCCCAGAGACCCAGTACTTC. Protein: CASSLGQRLAPETQYF. The whole variable domain, filled in from reference TRBV7-6 and TRBJ2-5, reads GAGVSQSPRYKVTKRGQDVALRCDPISGHVSLYWYRQALGQGPEFLTYFNYEAQQDKSGLPNDRFSAERPEGSISTLTIQRTEQRDSAMYRCASSLGQRLAPETQYFGPGTRLLVL.

This chain links TRBV4-1 with TRBJ2-5, with a possible D match to TRBD2 (5 bases). The V end was cut by 0 bases, the J end by 3 bases, with 11 bases between. This CDR3 region has 15 residues. Germline values: CDR1 MGHRA, CDR2 YSYEKL. The CDR3 reads CASSQDPGWEETQYF. The CDR3 bases are TGCGCCAGCAGCCAAGATCCGGGGTGGGAAGAGACCCAGTACTTC.